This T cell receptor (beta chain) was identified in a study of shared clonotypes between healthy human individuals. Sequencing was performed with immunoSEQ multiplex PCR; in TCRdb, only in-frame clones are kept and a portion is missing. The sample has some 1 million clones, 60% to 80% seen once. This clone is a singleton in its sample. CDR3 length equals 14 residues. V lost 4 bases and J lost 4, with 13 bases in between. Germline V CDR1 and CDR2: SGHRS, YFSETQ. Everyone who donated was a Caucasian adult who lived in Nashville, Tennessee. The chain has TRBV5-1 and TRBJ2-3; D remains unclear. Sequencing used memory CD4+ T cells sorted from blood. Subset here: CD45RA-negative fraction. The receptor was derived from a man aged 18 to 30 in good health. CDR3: CASSPRPSADTQYF. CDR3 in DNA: TGCGCCAGCAGCCCGAGGCCCTCCGCAGATACGCAGTATTTT. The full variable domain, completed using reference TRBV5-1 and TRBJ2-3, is KAGVTQTPRYLIKTRGQQVTLSCSPISGHRSVSWYQQTPGQGLQFLFEYFSETQRNKGNFPGRFSGRQFSNSRSEMNVSTLELGDSALYLCASSPRPSADTQYFGPGTRLTVL.